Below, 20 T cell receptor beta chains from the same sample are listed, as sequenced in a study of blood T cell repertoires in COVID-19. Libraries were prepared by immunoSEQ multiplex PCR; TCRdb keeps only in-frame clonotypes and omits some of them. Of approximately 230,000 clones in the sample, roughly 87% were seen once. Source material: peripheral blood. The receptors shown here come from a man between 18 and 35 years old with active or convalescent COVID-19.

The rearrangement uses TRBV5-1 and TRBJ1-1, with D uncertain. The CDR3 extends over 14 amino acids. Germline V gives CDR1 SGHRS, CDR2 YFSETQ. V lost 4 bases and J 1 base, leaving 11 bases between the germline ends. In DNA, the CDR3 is TGCGCCAGCAGCCCGCGGGGAGGGAACACTGAAGCTTTCTTT. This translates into CASSPRGGNTEAFF.

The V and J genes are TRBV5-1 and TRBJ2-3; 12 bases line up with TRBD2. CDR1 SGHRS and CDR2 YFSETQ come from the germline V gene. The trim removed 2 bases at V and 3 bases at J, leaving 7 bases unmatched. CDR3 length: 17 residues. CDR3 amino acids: CASSFGASGRATDTQYF. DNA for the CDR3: TGCGCCAGCAGCTTCGGGGCTAGCGGGAGGGCAACAGATACGCAGTATTTT. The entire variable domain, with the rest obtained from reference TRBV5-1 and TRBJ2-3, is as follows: KAGVTQTPRYLIKTRGQQVTLSCSPISGHRSVSWYQQTPGQGLQFLFEYFSETQRNKGNFPGRFSGRQFSNSRSEMNVSTLELGDSALYLCASSFGASGRATDTQYFGPGTRLTVL.

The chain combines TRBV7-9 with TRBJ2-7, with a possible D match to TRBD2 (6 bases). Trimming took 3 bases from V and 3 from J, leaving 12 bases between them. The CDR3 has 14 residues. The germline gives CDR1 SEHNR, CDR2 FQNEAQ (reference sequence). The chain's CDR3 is CASSFGGTDYEQYF. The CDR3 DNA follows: TGTGCCAGCAGCTTTGGGGGGACGGACTACGAGCAGTACTTC.

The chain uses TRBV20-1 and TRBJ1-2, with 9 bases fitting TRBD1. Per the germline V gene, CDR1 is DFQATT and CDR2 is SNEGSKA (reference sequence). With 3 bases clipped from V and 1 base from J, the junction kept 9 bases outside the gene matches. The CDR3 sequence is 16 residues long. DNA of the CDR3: TGCAGTGCTAGTGCCGGGACAGGGAGTGGTAACTATGGCTACACCTTC. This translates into CSASAGTGSGNYGYTF.

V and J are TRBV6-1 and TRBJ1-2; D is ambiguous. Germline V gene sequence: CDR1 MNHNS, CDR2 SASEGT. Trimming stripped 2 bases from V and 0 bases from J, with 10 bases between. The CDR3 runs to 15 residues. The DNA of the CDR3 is TGTGCCAGCAGTGAATTTCCGATAGCTAACTATGGCTACACCTTC. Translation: CASSEFPIANYGYTF.

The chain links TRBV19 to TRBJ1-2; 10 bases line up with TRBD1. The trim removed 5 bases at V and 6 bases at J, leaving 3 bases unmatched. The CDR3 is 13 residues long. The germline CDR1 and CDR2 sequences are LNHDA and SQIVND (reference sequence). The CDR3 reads CASSVDRGNGYTF. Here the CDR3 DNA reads TGTGCCAGTAGTGTGGACAGGGGGAATGGCTACACCTTC.

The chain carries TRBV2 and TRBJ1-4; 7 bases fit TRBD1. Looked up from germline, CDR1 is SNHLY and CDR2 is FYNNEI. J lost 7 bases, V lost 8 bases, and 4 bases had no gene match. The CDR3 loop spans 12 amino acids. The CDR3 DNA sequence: TGTGCCAGCTTCCGACAGGGTGAAAAACTGTTTTTT. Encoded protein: CASFRQGEKLFF.

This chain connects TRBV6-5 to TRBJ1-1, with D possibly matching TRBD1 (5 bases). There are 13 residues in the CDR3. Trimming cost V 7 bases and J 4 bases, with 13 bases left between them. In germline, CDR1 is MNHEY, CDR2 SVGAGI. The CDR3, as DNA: TGTGCCAGCACGGTTCTGGGGGGCACTGAAGCTTTCTTT. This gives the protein CASTVLGGTEAFF.

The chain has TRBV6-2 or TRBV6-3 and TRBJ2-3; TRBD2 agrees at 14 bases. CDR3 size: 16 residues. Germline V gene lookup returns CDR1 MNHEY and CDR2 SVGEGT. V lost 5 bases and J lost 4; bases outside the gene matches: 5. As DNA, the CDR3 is TGTGCCAGCAGTCAAGGGACTAGCGGGAGCCCAGATACGCAGTATTTT. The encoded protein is CASSQGTSGSPDTQYF.

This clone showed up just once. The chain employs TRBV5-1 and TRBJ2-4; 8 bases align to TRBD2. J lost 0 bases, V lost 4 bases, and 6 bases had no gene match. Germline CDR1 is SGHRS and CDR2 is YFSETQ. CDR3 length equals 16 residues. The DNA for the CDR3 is TGCGCCAGCAGCCTCGCAGCGGGGGTAGCCAAAAACATTCAGTACTTC. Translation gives CASSLAAGVAKNIQYF. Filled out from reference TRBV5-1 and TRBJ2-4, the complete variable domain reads KAGVTQTPRYLIKTRGQQVTLSCSPISGHRSVSWYQQTPGQGLQFLFEYFSETQRNKGNFPGRFSGRQFSNSRSEMNVSTLELGDSALYLCASSLAAGVAKNIQYFGAGTRLSVL.

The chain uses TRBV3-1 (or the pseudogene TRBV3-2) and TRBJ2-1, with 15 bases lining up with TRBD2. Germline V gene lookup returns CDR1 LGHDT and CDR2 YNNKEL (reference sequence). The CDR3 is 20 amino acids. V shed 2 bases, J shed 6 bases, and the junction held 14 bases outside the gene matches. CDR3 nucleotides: TGTGCCAGCAGCCAAAGATTCGGGACTAGCGGGAGGACAGGGTCCAATGAGCAGTTCTTC. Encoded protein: CASSQRFGTSGRTGSNEQFF.

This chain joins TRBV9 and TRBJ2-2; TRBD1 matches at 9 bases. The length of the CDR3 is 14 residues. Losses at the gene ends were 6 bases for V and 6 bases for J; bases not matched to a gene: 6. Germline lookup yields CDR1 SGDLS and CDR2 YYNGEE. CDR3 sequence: CASNRQGDPGELFF. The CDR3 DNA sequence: TGTGCCAGCAATCGACAGGGGGATCCCGGGGAGCTGTTTTTT.

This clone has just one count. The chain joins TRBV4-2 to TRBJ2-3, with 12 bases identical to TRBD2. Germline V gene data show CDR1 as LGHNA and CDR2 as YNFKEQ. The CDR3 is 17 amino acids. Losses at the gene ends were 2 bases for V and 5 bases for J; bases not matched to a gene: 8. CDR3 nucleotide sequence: TGTGCCAGCAGCCAAACCGAGTCTAGCGGGGGGGTAGATACGCAGTATTTT. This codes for CASSQTESSGGVDTQYF.

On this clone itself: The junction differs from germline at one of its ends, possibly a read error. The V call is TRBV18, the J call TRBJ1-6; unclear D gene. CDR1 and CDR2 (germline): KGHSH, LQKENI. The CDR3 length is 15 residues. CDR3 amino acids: CASSPLPNNNSPLHF. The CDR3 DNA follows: TGTGCCAGCTCGCCACTCCCAAACAATAATTCACCCCTCCACTTT.

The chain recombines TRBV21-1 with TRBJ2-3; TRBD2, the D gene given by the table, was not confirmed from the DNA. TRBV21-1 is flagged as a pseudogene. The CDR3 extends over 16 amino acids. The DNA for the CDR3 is TGTGCCAGCAGCAAAGCGCCGGGACTAGCGGGGTATACGCAGTATTTT. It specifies CASSKAPGLAGYTQYF.

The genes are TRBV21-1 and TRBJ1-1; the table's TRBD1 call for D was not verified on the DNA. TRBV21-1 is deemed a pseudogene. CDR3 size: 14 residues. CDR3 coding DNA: TGTGCCAGCAGCAAGGCAGACATGAACACTGAAGCTTTCTTT. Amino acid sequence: CASSKADMNTEAFF.

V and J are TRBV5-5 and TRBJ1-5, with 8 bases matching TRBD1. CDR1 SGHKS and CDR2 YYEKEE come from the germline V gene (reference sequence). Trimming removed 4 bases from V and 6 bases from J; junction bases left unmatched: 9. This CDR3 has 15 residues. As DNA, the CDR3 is TGTGCCAGCAGCGGAACAGGGGGGTTTGGTCAGCCCCAGCATTTT. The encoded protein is CASSGTGGFGQPQHF.

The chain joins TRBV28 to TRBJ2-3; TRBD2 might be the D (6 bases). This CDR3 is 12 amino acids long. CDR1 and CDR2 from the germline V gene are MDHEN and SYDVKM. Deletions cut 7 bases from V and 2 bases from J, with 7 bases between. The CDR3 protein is CASTSDTDTQYF. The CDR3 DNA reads TGTGCCAGCACTAGCGACACAGATACGCAGTATTTT.

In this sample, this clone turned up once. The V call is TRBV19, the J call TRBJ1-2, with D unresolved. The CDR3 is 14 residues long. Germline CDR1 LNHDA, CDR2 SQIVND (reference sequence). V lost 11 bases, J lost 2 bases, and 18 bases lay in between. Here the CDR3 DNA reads TGTGCCTCCCGCCCGGCGGGCGCAAACTATGGCTACACCTTC. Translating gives CASRPAGANYGYTF.

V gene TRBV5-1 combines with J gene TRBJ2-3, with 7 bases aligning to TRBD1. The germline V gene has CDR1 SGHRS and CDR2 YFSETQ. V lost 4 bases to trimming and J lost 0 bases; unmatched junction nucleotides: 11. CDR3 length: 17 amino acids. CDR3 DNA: TGCGCCAGCAGCGTTGGGGTGGACAGGACTAGCACAGATACGCAGTATTTT. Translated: CASSVGVDRTSTDTQYF.